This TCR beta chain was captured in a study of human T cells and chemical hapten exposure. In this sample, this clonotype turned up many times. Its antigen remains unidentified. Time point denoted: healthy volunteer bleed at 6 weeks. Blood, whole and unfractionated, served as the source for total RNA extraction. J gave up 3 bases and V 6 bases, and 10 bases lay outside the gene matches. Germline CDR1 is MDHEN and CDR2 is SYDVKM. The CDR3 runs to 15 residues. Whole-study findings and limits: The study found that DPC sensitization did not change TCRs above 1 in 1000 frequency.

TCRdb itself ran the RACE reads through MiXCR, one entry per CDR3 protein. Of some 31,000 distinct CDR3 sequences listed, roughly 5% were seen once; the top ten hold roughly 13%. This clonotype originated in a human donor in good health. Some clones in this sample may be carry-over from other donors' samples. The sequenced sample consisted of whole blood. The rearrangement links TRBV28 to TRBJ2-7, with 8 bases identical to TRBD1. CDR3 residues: CASRPQGGLRYEQYF. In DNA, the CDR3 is TGTGCCAGCAGACCACAGGGGGGTCTACGCTACGAGCAGTACTTC.